This T cell receptor beta chain is drawn from a study of human T cells and chemical hapten exposure. Study overall: Cases of alopecia areata, totalis or universalis occurred in a predominantly female patient group. Study-level findings and limits: DPC sensitization produced no change in TCRs with frequency above 1 in 1000.

This clonotype was seen at least ten times. Its antigen is unknown. TCRdb analysed the RACE reads with MiXCR anew, one entry per CDR3 protein. This repertoire shows approximately 400,000 distinct CDR3 sequences, 4.5% to 5.5% found once; its top ten account for roughly 2.6%. Stated time point: pre-sensitization, week 0. This sample's treatment: therapeutic diphenylcyclopropenone sensitization with weekly scalp DPC. This CDR3 comprises 15 residues. Germline V CDR1 and CDR2: SGHRS, YFSETQ. J lost 2 bases, V lost 4 bases, and 3 bases had no gene match. The specimen was whole blood, collected in connection with sensitization to the hapten diphenylcyclopropenone (DPC). This clonotype originated in a woman between 45 and 60 years old with alopecia areata. Some clones in this sample may be carry-over from other donors' samples. This chain connects TRBV5-1 to TRBJ2-7; 13 bases map to TRBD2. Here the CDR3 DNA reads TGCGCCAGCAGCGAGGGGACTAGCGGGGCCTACGAGCAGTACTTC. This codes for CASSEGTSGAYEQYF.